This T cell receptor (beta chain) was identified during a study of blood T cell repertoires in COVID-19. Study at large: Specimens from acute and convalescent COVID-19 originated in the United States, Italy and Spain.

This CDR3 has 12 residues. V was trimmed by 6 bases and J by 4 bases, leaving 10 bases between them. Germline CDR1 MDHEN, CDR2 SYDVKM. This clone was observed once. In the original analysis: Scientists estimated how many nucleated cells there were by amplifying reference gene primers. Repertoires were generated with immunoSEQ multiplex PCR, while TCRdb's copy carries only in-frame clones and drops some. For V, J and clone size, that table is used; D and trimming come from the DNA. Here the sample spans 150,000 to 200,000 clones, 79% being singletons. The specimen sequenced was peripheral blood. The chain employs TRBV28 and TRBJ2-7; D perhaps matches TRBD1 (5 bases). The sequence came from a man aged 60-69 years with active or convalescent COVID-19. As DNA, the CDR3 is TGTGCCAGCAGAACCAGGGTTTACGAGCAGTACTTC. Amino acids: CASRTRVYEQYF.